These 22 T cell receptor beta chains came from one sample sequenced in a study of blood T cell repertoires in COVID-19. Method: immunoSEQ multiplex PCR; TCRdb's copy keeps in-frame clones and lacks some. The sample lists about 270,000 clones, 65% to 90% seen once, with about 9.3% in the top ten. The sample comprised PBMCs or T cells enriched from blood (not recorded which). These receptors originate from a woman aged 50 to 65 with acute COVID-19.

This clone was counted a few times. The rearrangement links TRBV5-8 to TRBJ2-1; D call uncertain. V lost 0 bases and J 6 bases, leaving 10 bases between the germline ends. CDR3 size: 14 residues. From germline, CDR1 is SGHTS and CDR2 YDEGEE. CDR3 bases: TGTGCCAGCAGCTTGGAGCCTTCACGCAATGAGCAGTTCTTC. This sequence encodes CASSLEPSRNEQFF.

V and J are TRBV6-2 or TRBV6-3 and TRBJ2-5; the match to TRBD2 covers 10 bases. With 2 bases clipped from V and 10 bases from J, the junction kept 16 bases outside the gene matches. Germline CDR1 reads MNHEY; CDR2 reads SVGEGT. CDR3 length equals 17 residues. CDR3 sequence (DNA): TGTGCCAGCAGTTACACGATAGCGGGGGGTACTCCGGATATCCAGTACTTC. It encodes CASSYTIAGGTPDIQYF.

This chain uses TRBV5-4 with TRBJ2-5, with 12 bases aligning to TRBD2. V gave up 2 bases and J gave up 2 bases; unmatched junction bases: 1. The CDR3 extends over 15 amino acids. Germline CDR1 is SGHNT and CDR2 is YYREEE (reference sequence). The CDR3 DNA sequence: TGTGCCAGCAGCTTAGGGACTAGCGGGCAAGAGACCCAGTACTTC. Residues: CASSLGTSGQETQYF.

The genes are TRBV7-9 and TRBJ2-1; TRBD2 aligns across 7 bases. V shed 5 bases, J shed 5 bases, and the junction held 9 bases outside the gene matches. Germline values: CDR1 SEHNR, CDR2 FQNEAQ (reference sequence). The CDR3 is made up of 15 amino acids. The CDR3 region is CASSEVGGRDNEQFF. The CDR3 DNA reads as TGTGCCAGCAGCGAGGTGGGAGGGCGGGACAATGAGCAGTTCTTC.

The chain is built from TRBV5-1 and TRBJ1-4; TRBD1 matches 11 bases. Germline V gene lookup returns CDR1 SGHRS and CDR2 YFSETQ. This CDR3 comprises 16 residues. The trim removed 2 bases at V and 7 bases at J, leaving 7 bases unmatched. CDR3 in DNA: TGCGCCAGCAGCTTAGGACAGGGGGCCCGGGGTGAAAAACTGTTTTTT. As protein: CASSLGQGARGEKLFF.

V usage is TRBV5-1 and J usage is TRBJ2-5; 13 bases line up with TRBD2. V was clipped by 4 bases and J by 3 bases; unmatched bases: 3. The CDR3 sequence is 15 residues long. Looked up from germline, CDR1 is SGHRS and CDR2 is YFSETQ. The CDR3 sequence: CASSLGTSGEETQYF. The CDR3 coding sequence is TGCGCCAGCAGCCTAGGGACTAGCGGGGAAGAGACCCAGTACTTC.

This chain links TRBV21-1 with TRBJ2-7; the table's D call, TRBD1, was not checked against the DNA. TRBV21-1 is designated a pseudogene. The CDR3 totals 14 residues. The CDR3 bases are TGTGCCAGCAGCAAAGCGGCAGGGCAGTACGAGCAGTACTTC. Its translation is CASSKAAGQYEQYF.

V is TRBV3-1 (or the pseudogene TRBV3-2) and J is TRBJ2-3; D possibly corresponds to TRBD2 (6 bases). CDR1 and CDR2 (germline): LGHDT, YNNKEL (reference sequence). The CDR3 has 13 amino acids. V gave up 0 bases and J gave up 6 bases, with 7 bases separating them. The CDR3 DNA reads as TGTGCCAGCAGCCAAGATGGAGGGGATACGCAGTATTTT. It encodes CASSQDGGDTQYF.

The J gene is TRBJ2-5, the V gene TRBV5-1, with D unresolved. Trimming stripped 5 bases from V and 2 bases from J, with 13 bases between. This CDR3 is 14 amino acids long. Germline values: CDR1 SGHRS, CDR2 YFSETQ. The CDR3 loop reads CASRHTARQETQYF. CDR3 coding DNA: TGCGCCAGCAGGCATACAGCTCGGCAAGAGACCCAGTACTTC.

The CDR3 here is CASGLTDRGQPQHF. The CDR3 coding sequence is TGTGCTAGTGGTTTGACCGACAGGGGTCAGCCCCAGCATTTT. This rearrangement joins TRBV12-5 to TRBJ1-5; 8 positions agree with TRBD1. Germline V gives CDR1 LGHNT, CDR2 FRNRAP. V was clipped by 2 bases and J by 6 bases; unmatched bases: 3. CDR3 length: 14 residues.

On this clone: At one of its ends the junction is not consistent with the germline gene, which may arise from a read error. J is TRBJ2-1 and V is TRBV6-5; 8 nucleotides agree with TRBD2. Germline V gene lookup returns CDR1 MNHEY and CDR2 SVGAGI. The CDR3 has 12 residues. This CDR3 is CASTGHGGGKVF. As DNA, the CDR3 is TGTGCCAGCACGGGCCACGGCGGGGGGAAGGTCTTC.

The J gene is TRBJ1-5, the V gene TRBV28, with 10 bases that match TRBD1. This CDR3 contains 15 residues. With V trimmed by 4 bases and J by 10 bases, 10 bases remained unmatched. CDR1 and CDR2 from the germline V gene are MDHEN and SYDVKM. The CDR3 reads CASSWGQGIPVPQHF. CDR3 bases: TGTGCCAGCAGTTGGGGACAGGGGATTCCGGTTCCCCAGCATTTT.

The chain couples TRBV19 to TRBJ2-7; TRBD1 agrees at 9 bases. The V gene end was trimmed by 6 bases and the J gene end by 4 bases; junction bases not matched to a gene: 7. Germline V gene lookup returns CDR1 LNHDA and CDR2 SQIVND (reference sequence). This CDR3 comprises 14 residues. The CDR3 nucleotides read TGTGCCAGTAGCTTCGGGACAGGGTTATACGAGCAGTACTTC. Translation: CASSFGTGLYEQYF.

The V gene is TRBV4-3, the J gene TRBJ2-2; TRBD2 matches at 7 bases. CDR1 and CDR2 from the germline V gene are LGHNA and YSLEER. The CDR3 is made up of 16 amino acids. V lost 3 bases and J lost 2; bases outside the gene matches: 6. CDR3 in amino acids: CASSQSRGVNTGELFF. CDR3 in DNA: TGCGCCAGCAGCCAGTCACGGGGGGTTAACACCGGGGAGCTGTTTTTT.

The J gene is TRBJ2-2, the V gene TRBV7-9; D gene unclear. CDR1 is SEHNR, CDR2 FQNEAQ, per germline (reference sequence). There are 13 residues in the CDR3. The ends were cut back, 5 bases at V and 5 bases at J, with 9 bases in the middle. The DNA of the CDR3 is TGTGCCAGCAGCGCCTATCTAACCGGGGAGCTGTTTTTT. The encoded protein is CASSAYLTGELFF. Full variable domain (remainder filled in from reference TRBV7-9 and TRBJ2-2): DTGVSQNPRHKITKRGQNVTFRCDPISEHNRLYWYRQTLGQGPEFLTYFQNEAQLEKSRLLSDRFSAERPKGSFSTLEIQRTEQGDSAMYLCASSAYLTGELFFGEGSRLTVL.

The CDR3 loop reads CASSLKAAGGGEKLFF. DNA of the CDR3: TGTGCCAGCAGCCTAAAGGCCGCAGGCGGCGGGGAAAAACTGTTTTTT. The chain employs TRBV5-4 and TRBJ1-4; D remains unclear. CDR1 and CDR2 (germline): SGHNT, YYREEE (reference sequence). V lost 4 bases to trimming and J lost 8 bases, with 21 bases between them. This CDR3 comprises 16 residues.

The gene calls are TRBV10-3 and TRBJ2-1, with 9 positions matching TRBD1. This CDR3 is built from 16 residues. From germline, CDR1 is ENHRY and CDR2 SYGVKD. Trimming at V came to 6 bases and at J to 1 base, leaving 7 bases not matched to a gene. CDR3 protein: CAIRSPGQGSYNEQFF. The CDR3 DNA reads TGTGCCATCAGAAGCCCGGGACAGGGATCCTACAATGAGCAGTTCTTC.

This rearrangement joins TRBV6-5 to TRBJ1-1, with D maybe TRBD1 (6 bases). V lost 4 bases and J lost 3, with 12 bases in between. The germline V gene has CDR1 MNHEY and CDR2 SVGAGI. This CDR3 is 14 amino acids long. CDR3 in DNA: TGTGCCAGCAGTTTTCAAGGGGGTGACACTGAAGCTTTCTTT. It encodes CASSFQGGDTEAFF.

The chain is built from TRBV14 and TRBJ2-7, with D tentatively TRBD1 (6 bases). Germline V gene lookup returns CDR1 SGHDN and CDR2 FVKESK. The CDR3 contains 20 residues. Trimming cost V 4 bases and J 0 bases, with 28 bases left between them. CDR3 region: CASSLGLSGYGTGNSYEQYF. CDR3 DNA: TGTGCCAGCAGCCTTGGCCTTAGTGGGTATGGAACAGGGAACTCCTACGAGCAGTACTTC.

This rearrangement joins TRBV7-2 to TRBJ1-1, with a weak D call TRBD1 (5 bases). This CDR3 has 15 residues. Trimming shortened V by 6 bases and J by 0 bases, and 14 bases separated the two germline ends. Per the germline V gene, CDR1 is SGHTA and CDR2 is FQGNSA. The CDR3 bases are TGTGCCAGCAGGGAAGGGGCAAGGGTGAACACTGAAGCTTTCTTT. Protein: CASREGARVNTEAFF.

The chain links TRBV25-1 to TRBJ1-1, with TRBD1 as a possible D gene (5 bases). V lost 0 bases, J lost 3 bases, and 17 bases lay in between. The CDR3 loop spans 17 amino acids. Germline V gene data show CDR1 as MGHDK and CDR2 as SYGVNS. The CDR3 nucleotides are TGTGCCAGCAGTGAATATCCCATGGGGCCCCTAGACACTGAAGCTTTCTTT. Translation: CASSEYPMGPLDTEAFF.

This chain joins TRBV13 and TRBJ2-5, with unresolved D. Per the germline V gene, CDR1 is PRHDT and CDR2 is FYEKMQ (reference sequence). This CDR3 contains 13 residues. V was shortened by 2 bases and J by 4 bases, with 8 bases between the two germline ends. The CDR3 DNA reads TGTGCCAGCAGCTTAAATTCGGGAGAGACCCAGTACTTC. Amino acid sequence: CASSLNSGETQYF.